This paragraph covers one T cell receptor (beta chain) sequence. Its matching antigen is unknown. The sample belongs to a study of cytomegalovirus exposure and HLA in healthy donors. Study-wide results and caveats: Indistinguishable V segments such as TRBV6-2 and TRBV6-3 were excluded. Researchers reportedly found TCR beta sequences accurately predicted most subjects' HLA-A and HLA-B alleles. A few chains tied to CMV proved CMV antigen-specific in vitro. Looking again later, the authors saw that most CMV-associated TCR beta chains seemed HLA-restricted.

In germline, CDR1 is MDHEN, CDR2 SYDVKM. V lost 5 bases and J 9 bases, leaving 17 bases between the germline ends. This CDR3 is 14 amino acids long. Vbeta (60) and Jbeta (13) primers were used in the PCR. Profiled with immunoSEQ multiplex PCR; TCRdb holds only in-frame clones, not every one. The sample lists some 140,000 clones, roughly 70% seen once, with approximately 3.4% in the top ten. The sample taken for sequencing was PBMCs. The chain uses TRBV28 and TRBJ2-1; possible D gene TRBD2, 6 bases. The TCR originated in a man between 35 and 55 years old in good health and CMV-seronegative. In DNA form, the CDR3 reads TGTGCCAGCAGTGTCCCGGGACTTGTGAGTGAGCAGTTCTTC. Translated: CASSVPGLVSEQFF.